The present TCR beta chain was sequenced within a study of blood T cell repertoires in COVID-19. The repertoire was sequenced with immunoSEQ multiplex PCR; TCRdb's copy has only in-frame clones and lacks some. This table holds roughly 130,000 clones, around 90% found once. The CDR3 has 14 amino acids. CDR1 and CDR2 from the germline V gene are SGHNT and YYREEE (reference sequence). V shed 6 bases and J shed 9 bases, with 16 bases lying between them. The genes are TRBV5-4 and TRBJ1-6; a weak D match, TRBD1 (5 bases). The clonotype was recovered from a human donor with COVID-19, enrolled during active disease. The donor label of this sample is uncertain. Specimen: peripheral blood. Here the CDR3 reads CASTAGDVASPLHF. CDR3 coding DNA: TGTGCCAGCACCGCGGGGGACGTGGCTTCACCCCTCCACTTT.